This T cell receptor beta chain was documented in a study of cytomegalovirus exposure and HLA in healthy donors. Points from the study as a whole: Earlier analysis looked at TCR beta V segments, and most were productive about 90% or about 30% of the time. In a later analysis, V- and J-gene trimming of beta chains associated with a DCLRE1C missense variant, replicated independently. Several of the most significant clusters were apparently associated with common viral pathogens in a later analysis.

CDR3 length: 15 residues. The germline V gene has CDR1 SGDLS and CDR2 YYNGEE. The J segment lost 4 bases and the V segment lost 7 bases, leaving 6 bases of the junction unmatched. With regard to this clone: The antigen remains unidentified.

Primers: 60 Vbeta forward and 13 Jbeta reverse. The assay was immunoSEQ multiplex PCR, and TCRdb's table has in-frame clones only and misses some. The sample carries 90,000 to 140,000 clones, 15% recorded once. The source material was PBMCs. This receptor was obtained from a female donor in good health and CMV-seronegative. The rearrangement joins TRBV9 to TRBJ2-2; 11 positions agree with TRBD2. The CDR3 region is CASSGLAVTTGELFF. In nucleotides, the CDR3 is TGTGCCAGCTCGGGACTAGCGGTTACCACCGGGGAGCTGTTTTTT.